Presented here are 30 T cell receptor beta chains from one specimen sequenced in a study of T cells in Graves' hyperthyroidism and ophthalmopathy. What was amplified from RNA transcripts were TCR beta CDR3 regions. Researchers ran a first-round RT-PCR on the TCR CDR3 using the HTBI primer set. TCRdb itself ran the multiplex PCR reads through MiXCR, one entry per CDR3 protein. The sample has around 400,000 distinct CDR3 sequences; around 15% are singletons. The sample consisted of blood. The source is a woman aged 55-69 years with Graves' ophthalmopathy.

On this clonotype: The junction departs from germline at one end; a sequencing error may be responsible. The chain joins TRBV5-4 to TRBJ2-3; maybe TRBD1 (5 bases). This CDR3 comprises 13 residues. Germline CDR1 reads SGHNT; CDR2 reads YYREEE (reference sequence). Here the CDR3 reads CVSSRARDLTQYF. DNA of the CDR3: TGTGTCAGCAGCCGTGCCAGGGATCTTACGCAGTATTTT.

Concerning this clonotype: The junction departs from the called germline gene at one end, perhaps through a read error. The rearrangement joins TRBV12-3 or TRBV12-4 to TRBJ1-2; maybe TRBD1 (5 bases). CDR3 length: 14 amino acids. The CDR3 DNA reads TGTGCCAGCAGAAGAGGCGGGGGGAACTACGGCTACACCTTC. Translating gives CASRRGGGNYGYTF.

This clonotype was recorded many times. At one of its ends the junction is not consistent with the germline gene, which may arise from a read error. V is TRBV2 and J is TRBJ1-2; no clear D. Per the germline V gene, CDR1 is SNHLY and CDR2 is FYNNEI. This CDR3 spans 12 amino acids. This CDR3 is CASRRAPGGYTF. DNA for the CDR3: TGTGCGAGCAGGCGGGCCCCCGGGGGCTACACCTTC. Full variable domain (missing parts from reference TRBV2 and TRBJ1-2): EPEVTQTPSHQVTQMGQEVILRCVPISNHLYFYWYRQILGQKVEFLVSFYNNEISEKSEIFDDQFSVERPDGSNFTLKIRSTKLEDSAMYFCASRRAPGGYTFGSGTRLTVV.

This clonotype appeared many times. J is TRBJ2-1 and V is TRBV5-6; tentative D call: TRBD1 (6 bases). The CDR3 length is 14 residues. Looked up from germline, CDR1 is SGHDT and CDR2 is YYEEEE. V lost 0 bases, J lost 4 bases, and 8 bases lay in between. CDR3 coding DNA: TGTGCCAGCAGCTTGGTGGACAGATACAATGAGCAGTTCTTC. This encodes CASSLVDRYNEQFF.

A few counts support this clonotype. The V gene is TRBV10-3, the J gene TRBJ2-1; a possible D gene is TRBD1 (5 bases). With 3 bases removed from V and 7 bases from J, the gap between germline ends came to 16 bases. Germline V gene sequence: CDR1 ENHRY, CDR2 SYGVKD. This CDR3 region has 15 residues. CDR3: CAISERGQPPNEQFF. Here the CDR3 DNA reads TGTGCCATCAGTGAAAGAGGACAACCCCCGAATGAGCAGTTCTTC.

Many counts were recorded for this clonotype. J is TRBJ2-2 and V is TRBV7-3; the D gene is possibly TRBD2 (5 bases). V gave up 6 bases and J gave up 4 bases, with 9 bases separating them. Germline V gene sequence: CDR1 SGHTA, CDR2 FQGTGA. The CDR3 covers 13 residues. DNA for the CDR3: TGTGCCAGCAGGTCTGGGAGCACCGGGGAGCTGTTTTTT. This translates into CASRSGSTGELFF.

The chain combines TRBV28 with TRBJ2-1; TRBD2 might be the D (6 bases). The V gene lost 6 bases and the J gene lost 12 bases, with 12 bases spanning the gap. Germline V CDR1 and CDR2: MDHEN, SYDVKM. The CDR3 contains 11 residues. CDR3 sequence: CASRGLGGQFF. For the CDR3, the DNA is TGTGCCAGCAGGGGTCTGGGGGGGCAGTTCTTC.

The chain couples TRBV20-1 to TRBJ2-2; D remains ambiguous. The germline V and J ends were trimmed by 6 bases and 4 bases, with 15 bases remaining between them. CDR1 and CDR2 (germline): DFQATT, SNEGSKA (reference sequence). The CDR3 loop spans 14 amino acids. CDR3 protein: CSAPRVRSTGELFF. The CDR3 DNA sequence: TGCAGTGCCCCAAGGGTCCGGAGCACCGGGGAGCTGTTTTTT.

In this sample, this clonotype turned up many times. CDR3 coding DNA: TGTGCCATCAGTGTTGGCGGGAGAGGGGATGAGCAGTTCTTC. It translates to CAISVGGRGDEQFF. This chain connects TRBV10-3 to TRBJ2-1, with 7 positions matching TRBD2. The CDR3 extends over 14 amino acids. Germline values: CDR1 ENHRY, CDR2 SYGVKD. The V segment lost 4 bases and the J segment 8 bases; nucleotides outside the gene matches: 8.

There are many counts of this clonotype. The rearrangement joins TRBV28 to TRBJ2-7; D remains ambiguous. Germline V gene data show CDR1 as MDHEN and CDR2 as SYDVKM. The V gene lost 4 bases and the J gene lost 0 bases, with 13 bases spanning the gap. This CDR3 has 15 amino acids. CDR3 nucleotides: TGTGCCAGCAGTTCTCCCCCGACCGGCTCCTACGAGCAGTACTTC. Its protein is CASSSPPTGSYEQYF.

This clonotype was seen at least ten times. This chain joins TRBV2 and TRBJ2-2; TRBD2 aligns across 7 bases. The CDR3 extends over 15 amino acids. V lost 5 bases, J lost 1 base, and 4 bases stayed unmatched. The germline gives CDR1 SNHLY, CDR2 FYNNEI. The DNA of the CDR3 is TGTGCCAGCAGTACCAGCGGGAAGAACACCGGGGAGCTGTTTTTT. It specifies CASSTSGKNTGELFF.

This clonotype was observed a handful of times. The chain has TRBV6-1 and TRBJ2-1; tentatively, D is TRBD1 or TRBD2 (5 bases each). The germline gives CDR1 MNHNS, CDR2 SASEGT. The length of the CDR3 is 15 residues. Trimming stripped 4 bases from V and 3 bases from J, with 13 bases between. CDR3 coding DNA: TGTGCCAGCAGTGGGGACGGAGGCCACTACAATGAGCAGTTCTTC. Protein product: CASSGDGGHYNEQFF.

The CDR3 nucleotides read TGTGCCACCTCCCGACAGGGCGGTCAGCCCCAGCATTTT. Translating it yields CATSRQGGQPQHF. The J gene is TRBJ1-5, the V gene TRBV6-1; TRBD1 aligns across 7 bases. CDR3 size: 13 residues. Germline values: CDR1 MNHNS, CDR2 SASEGT. V dropped 10 bases and J dropped 6; count of bases not matched to a gene: 9.

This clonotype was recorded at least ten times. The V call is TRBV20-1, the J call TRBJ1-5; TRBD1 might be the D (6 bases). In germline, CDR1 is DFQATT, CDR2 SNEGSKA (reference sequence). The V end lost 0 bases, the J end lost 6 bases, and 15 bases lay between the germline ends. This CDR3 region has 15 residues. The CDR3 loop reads CSAREWQGTSQPQHF. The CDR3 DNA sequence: TGCAGTGCTAGAGAGTGGCAGGGGACAAGTCAGCCCCAGCATTTT.

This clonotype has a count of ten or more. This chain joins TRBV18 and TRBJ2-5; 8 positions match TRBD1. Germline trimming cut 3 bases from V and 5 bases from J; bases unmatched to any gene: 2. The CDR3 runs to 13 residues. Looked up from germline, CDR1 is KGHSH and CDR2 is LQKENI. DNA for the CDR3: TGTGCCAGCTCACCGGACAGGGCCGAGACCCAGTACTTC. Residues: CASSPDRAETQYF.

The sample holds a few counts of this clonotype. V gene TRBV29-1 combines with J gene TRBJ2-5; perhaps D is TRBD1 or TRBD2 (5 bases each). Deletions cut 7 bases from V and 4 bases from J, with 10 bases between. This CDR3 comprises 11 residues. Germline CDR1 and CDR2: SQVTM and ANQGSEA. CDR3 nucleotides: TGCAGCGGGGGACCGGGAGAGACCCAGTACTTC. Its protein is CSGGPGETQYF.

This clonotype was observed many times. CDR3 nucleotides: TGTGCCAGTCGTTCTTGGGGGCGGAGCAGCTACAATGAGCAGTTCTTC. It codes for CASRSWGRSSYNEQFF. The chain is built from TRBV11-2 and TRBJ2-1; perhaps TRBD1 as D (6 bases). V dropped 9 bases and J dropped 3 bases, with 21 bases sitting between them. Germline V lookup: CDR1 SGHAT, CDR2 FQNNGV. CDR3 length equals 16 residues.

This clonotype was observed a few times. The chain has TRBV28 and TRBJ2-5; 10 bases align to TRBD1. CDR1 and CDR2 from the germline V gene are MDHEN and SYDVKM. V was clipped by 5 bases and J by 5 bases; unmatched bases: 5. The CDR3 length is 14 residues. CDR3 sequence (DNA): TGTGCCAGCAGTGCGACAGGGGGCGGGGAGACCCAGTACTTC. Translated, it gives CASSATGGGETQYF. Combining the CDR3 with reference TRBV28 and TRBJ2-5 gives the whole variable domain DVKVTQSSRYLVKRTGEKVFLECVQDMDHENMFWYRQDPGLGLRLIYFSYDVKMKEKGDIPEGYSVSREKKERFSLILESASTNQTSMYLCASSATGGGETQYFGPGTRLLVL.

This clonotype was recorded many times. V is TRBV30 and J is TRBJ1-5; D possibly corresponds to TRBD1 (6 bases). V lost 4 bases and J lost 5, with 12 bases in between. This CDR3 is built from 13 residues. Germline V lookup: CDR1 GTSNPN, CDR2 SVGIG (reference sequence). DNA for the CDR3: TGTGCCTGGAACAGGGACGGGGATCAGCCCCAGCATTTT. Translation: CAWNRDGDQPQHF.

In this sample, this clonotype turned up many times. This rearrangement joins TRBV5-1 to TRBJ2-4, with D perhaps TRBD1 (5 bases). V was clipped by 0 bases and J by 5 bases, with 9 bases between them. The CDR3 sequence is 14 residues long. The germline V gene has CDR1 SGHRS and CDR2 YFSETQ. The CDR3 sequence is CASSLVGVENIQYF. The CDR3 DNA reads TGCGCCAGCAGCTTGGTAGGGGTGGAAAACATTCAGTACTTC.

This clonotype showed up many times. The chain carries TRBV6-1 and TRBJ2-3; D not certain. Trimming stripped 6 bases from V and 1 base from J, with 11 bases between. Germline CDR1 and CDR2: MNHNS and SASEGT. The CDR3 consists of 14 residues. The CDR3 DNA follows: TGTGCCAGCAGGACCACCGACGGCACAGATACGCAGTATTTT. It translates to CASRTTDGTDTQYF.

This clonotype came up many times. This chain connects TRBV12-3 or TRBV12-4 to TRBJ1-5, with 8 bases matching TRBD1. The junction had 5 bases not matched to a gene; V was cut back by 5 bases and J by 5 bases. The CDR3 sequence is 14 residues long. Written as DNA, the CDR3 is TGTGCCAGCAGTCAGGACAGGGTCGATCAGCCCCAGCATTTT. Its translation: CASSQDRVDQPQHF.

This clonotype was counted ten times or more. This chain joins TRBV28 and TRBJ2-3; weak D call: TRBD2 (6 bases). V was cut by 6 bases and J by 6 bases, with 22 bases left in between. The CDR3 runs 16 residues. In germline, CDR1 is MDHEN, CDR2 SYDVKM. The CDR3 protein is CASSLSPGLQPDTQYF. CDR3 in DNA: TGTGCCAGCAGCCTCTCTCCGGGACTCCAGCCGGATACGCAGTATTTT. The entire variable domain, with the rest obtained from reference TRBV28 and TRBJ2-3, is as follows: DVKVTQSSRYLVKRTGEKVFLECVQDMDHENMFWYRQDPGLGLRLIYFSYDVKMKEKGDIPEGYSVSREKKERFSLILESASTNQTSMYLCASSLSPGLQPDTQYFGPGTRLTVL.

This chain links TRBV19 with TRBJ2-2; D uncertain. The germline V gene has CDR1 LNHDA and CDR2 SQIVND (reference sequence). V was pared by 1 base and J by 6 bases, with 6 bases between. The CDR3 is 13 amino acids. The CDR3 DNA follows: TGTGCCAGTAGTATAGGTCCCCCCGGGGAGCTGTTTTTT. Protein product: CASSIGPPGELFF.

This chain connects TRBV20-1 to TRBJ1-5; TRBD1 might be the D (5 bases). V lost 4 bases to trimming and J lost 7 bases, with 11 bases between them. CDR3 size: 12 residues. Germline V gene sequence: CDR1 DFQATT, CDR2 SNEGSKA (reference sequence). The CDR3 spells CSATPGRQPQHF. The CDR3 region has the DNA TGCAGTGCTACCCCAGGGAGACAGCCCCAGCATTTT.

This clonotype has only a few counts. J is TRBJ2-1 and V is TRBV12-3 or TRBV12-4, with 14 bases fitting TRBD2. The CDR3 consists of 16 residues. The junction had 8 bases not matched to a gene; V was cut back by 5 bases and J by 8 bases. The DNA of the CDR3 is TGTGCCAGCAGTGGGACTAGCGGGAGTTTGGGCGATGAGCAGTTCTTC. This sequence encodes CASSGTSGSLGDEQFF.

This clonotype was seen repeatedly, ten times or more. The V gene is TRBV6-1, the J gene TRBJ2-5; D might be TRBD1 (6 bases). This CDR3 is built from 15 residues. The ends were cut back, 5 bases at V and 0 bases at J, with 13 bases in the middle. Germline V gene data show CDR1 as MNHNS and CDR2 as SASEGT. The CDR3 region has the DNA TGTGCCAGCAGTACCACAGGGCAATACCAAGAGACCCAGTACTTC. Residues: CASSTTGQYQETQYF.

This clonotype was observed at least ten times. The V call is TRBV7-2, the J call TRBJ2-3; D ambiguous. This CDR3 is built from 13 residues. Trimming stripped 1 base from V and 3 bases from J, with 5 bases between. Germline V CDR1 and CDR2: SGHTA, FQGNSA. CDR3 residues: CASSLEETDTQYF. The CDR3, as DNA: TGTGCCAGCAGCTTAGAAGAGACAGATACGCAGTATTTT.

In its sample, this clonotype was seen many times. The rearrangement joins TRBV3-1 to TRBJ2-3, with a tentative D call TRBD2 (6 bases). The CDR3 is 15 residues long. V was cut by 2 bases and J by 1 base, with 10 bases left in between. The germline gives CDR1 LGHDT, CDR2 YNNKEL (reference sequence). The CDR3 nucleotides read TGTGCCAGCAGCCAACGGGGCGGGGGCACAGATACGCAGTATTTT. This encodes CASSQRGGGTDTQYF.

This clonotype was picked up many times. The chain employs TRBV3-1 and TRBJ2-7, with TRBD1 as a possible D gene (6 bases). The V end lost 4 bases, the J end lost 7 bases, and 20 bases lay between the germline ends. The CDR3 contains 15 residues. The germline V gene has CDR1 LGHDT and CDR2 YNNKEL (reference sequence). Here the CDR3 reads CASSLLVTGLGEQYF. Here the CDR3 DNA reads TGTGCCAGCAGCCTCCTGGTGACAGGCTTAGGTGAGCAGTACTTC.